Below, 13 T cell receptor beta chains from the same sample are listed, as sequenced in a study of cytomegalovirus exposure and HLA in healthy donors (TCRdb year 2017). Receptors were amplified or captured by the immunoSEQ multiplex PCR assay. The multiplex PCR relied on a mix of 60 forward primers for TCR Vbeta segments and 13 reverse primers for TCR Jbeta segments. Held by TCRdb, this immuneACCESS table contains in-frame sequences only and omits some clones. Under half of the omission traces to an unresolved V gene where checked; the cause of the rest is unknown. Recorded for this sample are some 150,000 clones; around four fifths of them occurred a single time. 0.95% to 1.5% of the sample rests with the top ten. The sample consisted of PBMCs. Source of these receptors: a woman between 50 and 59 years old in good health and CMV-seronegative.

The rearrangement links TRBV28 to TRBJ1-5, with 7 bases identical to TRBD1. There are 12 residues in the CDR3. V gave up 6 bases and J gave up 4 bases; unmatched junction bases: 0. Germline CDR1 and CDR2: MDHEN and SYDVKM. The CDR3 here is CASRGQNQPQHF. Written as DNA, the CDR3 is TGTGCCAGCAGGGGACAGAATCAGCCCCAGCATTTT.

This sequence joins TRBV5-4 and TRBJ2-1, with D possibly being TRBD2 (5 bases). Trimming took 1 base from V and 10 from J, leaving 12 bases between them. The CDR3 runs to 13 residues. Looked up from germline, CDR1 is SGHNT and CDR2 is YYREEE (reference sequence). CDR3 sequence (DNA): TGTGCCAGCAGCTTGATTAGTTCGGGGGAGCAGTTCTTC. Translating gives CASSLISSGEQFF. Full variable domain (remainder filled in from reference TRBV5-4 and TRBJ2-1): ETGVTQSPTHLIKTRGQQVTLRCSSQSGHNTVSWYQQALGQGPQFIFQYYREEENGRGNFPPRFSGLQFPNYSSELNVNALELDDSALYLCASSLISSGEQFFGPGTRLTVL.

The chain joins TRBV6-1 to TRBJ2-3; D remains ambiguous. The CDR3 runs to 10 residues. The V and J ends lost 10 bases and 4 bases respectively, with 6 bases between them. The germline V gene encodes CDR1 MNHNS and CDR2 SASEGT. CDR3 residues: CATTSDTQYF. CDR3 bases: TGTGCCACCACATCAGATACGCAGTATTTT.

The CDR3 loop reads CASSLATLDRLVATDTQYF. CDR3 nucleotides: TGTGCCAGCAGCTTAGCCACCTTGGACAGGCTAGTTGCCACAGATACGCAGTATTTT. The chain recombines TRBV7-2 with TRBJ2-3; 7 bases are a match to TRBD1. Germline V gene lookup returns CDR1 SGHTA and CDR2 FQGNSA. This CDR3 has 19 residues. The V and J ends lost 0 bases and 2 bases, in that order; junction bases with no gene match: 14.

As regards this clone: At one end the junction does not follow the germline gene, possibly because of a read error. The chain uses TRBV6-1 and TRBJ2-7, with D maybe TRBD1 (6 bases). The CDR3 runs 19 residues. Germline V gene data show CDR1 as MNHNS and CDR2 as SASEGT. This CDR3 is CASSGAGGQRTAHPYKQYF. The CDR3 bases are TGTGCCAGCAGTGGGGCTGGTGGACAGAGAACAGCTCACCCCTACAAGCAGTACTTC.

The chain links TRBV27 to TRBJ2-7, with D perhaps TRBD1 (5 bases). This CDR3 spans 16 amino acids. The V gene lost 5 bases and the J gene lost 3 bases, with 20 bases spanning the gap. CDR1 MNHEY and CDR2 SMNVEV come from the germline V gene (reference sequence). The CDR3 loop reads CASSPVLHTGFYEQYF. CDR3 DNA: TGTGCCAGCAGTCCGGTTTTACACACAGGTTTCTACGAGCAGTACTTC.

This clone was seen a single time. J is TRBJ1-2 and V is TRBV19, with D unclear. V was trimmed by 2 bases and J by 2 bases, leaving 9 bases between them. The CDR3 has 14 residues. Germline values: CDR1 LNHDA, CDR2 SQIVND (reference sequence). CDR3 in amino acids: CASSIRTQNYGYTF. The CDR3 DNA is TGTGCCAGTAGTATAAGAACACAGAACTATGGCTACACCTTC.

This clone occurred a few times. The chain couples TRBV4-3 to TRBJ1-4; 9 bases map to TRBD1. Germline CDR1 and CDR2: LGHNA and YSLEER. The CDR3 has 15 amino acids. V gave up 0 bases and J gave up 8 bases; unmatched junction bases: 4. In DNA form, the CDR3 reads TGCGCCAGCAGCCAAGAAGGGACAGGGTTGGAAAAACTGTTTTTT. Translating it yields CASSQEGTGLEKLFF.

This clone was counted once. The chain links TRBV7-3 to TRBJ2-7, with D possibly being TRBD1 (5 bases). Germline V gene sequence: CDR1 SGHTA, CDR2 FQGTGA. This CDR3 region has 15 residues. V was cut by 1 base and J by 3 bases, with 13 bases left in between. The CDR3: CASSLRGSLGYEQYF. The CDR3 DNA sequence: TGTGCCAGCAGCTTAAGGGGCAGTTTGGGCTACGAGCAGTACTTC.

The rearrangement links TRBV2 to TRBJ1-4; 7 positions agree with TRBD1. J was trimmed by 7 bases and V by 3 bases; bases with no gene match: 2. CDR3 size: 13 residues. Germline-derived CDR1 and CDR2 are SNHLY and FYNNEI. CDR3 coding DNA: TGTGCCAGCAGTGATACAGGGGTTGAAAAACTGTTTTTT. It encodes CASSDTGVEKLFF.

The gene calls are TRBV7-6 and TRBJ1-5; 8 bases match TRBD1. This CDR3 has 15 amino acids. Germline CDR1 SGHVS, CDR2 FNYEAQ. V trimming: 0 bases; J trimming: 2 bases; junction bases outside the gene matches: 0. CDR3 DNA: TGTGCCAGCAGCTTAGCGGGACAGGGCAATCAGCCCCAGCATTTT. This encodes CASSLAGQGNQPQHF. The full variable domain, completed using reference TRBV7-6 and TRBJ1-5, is GAGVSQSPRYKVTKRGQDVALRCDPISGHVSLYWYRQALGQGPEFLTYFNYEAQQDKSGLPNDRFSAERPEGSISTLTIQRTEQRDSAMYRCASSLAGQGNQPQHFGDGTRLSIL.

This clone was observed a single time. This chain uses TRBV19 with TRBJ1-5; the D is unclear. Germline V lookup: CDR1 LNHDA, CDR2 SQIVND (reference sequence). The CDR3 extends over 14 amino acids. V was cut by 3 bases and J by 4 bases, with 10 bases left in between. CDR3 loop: CASSIEQTNQPQHF. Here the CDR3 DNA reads TGTGCCAGTAGTATTGAACAGACAAATCAGCCCCAGCATTTT.

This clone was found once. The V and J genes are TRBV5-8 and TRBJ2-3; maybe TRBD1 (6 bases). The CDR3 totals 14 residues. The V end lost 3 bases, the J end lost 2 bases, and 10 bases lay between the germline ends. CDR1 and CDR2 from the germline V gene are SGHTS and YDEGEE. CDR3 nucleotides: TGTGCCAGCAGCTACCGGACAGTCACAGATACGCAGTATTTT. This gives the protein CASSYRTVTDTQYF.